The 25 T cell receptor beta chains listed next were all sequenced from one sample in a study of PD-1 blockade in classical Hodgkin lymphoma. Measured with immunoSEQ multiplex PCR; TCRdb has only the in-frame clones, and not every one. The data contain about 33,000 clones, approximately 94% of them seen just once; the ten biggest clones take up about 2.5%. Time point: newly diagnosed, previously untreated cHL patient sample. Sequencing used peripheral blood mononuclear cells (PBMCs). The receptor source for this set is a human donor with classical Hodgkin lymphoma.

The chain recombines TRBV6-5 with TRBJ1-2; D not certain. The germline V gene encodes CDR1 MNHEY and CDR2 SVGAGI. The V gene lost 5 bases and the J gene lost 3 bases, with 10 bases spanning the gap. The CDR3 totals 13 residues. This CDR3 is CASSNSPDYGYTF. Written as DNA, the CDR3 is TGTGCCAGCAGTAACAGCCCCGACTATGGCTACACCTTC.

This clone appeared once. CDR3 sequence: CASSLVPGANTEAFF. The CDR3 DNA reads TGCGCCAGCAGCTTGGTACCAGGAGCGAACACTGAAGCTTTCTTT. The V gene is TRBV5-1, the J gene TRBJ1-1; D gene unclear. The CDR3 is 15 residues long. The germline CDR1 and CDR2 sequences are SGHRS and YFSETQ. V was shortened by 0 bases and J by 1 base, with 10 bases between the two germline ends.

The chain carries TRBV4-1 and TRBJ1-5; D gene uncertain. The CDR3 covers 15 residues. Per the germline V gene, CDR1 is MGHRA and CDR2 is YSYEKL. With 5 bases removed from V and 2 bases from J, the gap between germline ends came to 13 bases. CDR3 coding DNA: TGCGCCAGCAGCTCCCGACCGGGCGGCAATCAGCCCCAGCATTTT. Protein: CASSSRPGGNQPQHF.

The chain has TRBV6-1 and TRBJ2-3; D possibly matches TRBD1 or TRBD2 (7 bases each). V was cut by 7 bases and J by 2 bases, with 13 bases left in between. The CDR3 runs to 14 residues. CDR1 MNHNS and CDR2 SASEGT come from the germline V gene. The CDR3 reads CASKAGGDTDTQYF. Written as DNA, the CDR3 is TGTGCCAGCAAGGCAGGGGGGGACACAGATACGCAGTATTTT.

This chain uses TRBV19 with TRBJ2-7; tentatively, D is TRBD1 or TRBD2 (5 bases each). V was clipped by 4 bases and J by 5 bases, with 12 bases between them. Germline V lookup: CDR1 LNHDA, CDR2 SQIVND (reference sequence). The CDR3 spans 13 residues. For the CDR3, the DNA is TGTGCCAGTAGTACCACGGGGCCCGACGAGCAGTACTTC. Protein sequence: CASSTTGPDEQYF.

The rearrangement links TRBV6-6 to TRBJ2-2; 10 bases fit TRBD1. Germline V gives CDR1 MNHNY, CDR2 SVGAGI (reference sequence). The V gene end was trimmed by 11 bases and the J gene end by 7 bases; junction bases not matched to a gene: 7. This CDR3 is 13 amino acids long. The CDR3 nucleotides read TGTGCCGGGAGGACAGGGGGTTTCGGGGAGCTGTTTTTT. Translating it yields CAGRTGGFGELFF.

The sample holds one count of this clone. J is TRBJ2-7 and V is TRBV7-9; 10 bases agree with TRBD2. Per germline, CDR1 SEHNR and CDR2 FQNEAQ (reference sequence). With 1 base clipped from V and 4 bases from J, the junction kept 10 bases outside the gene matches. This CDR3 is 17 amino acids long. The CDR3 coding sequence is TGTGCCAGCAGCTTAGATATCCAGCGGGGGGGCCGGTACGAGCAGTACTTC. Protein sequence: CASSLDIQRGGRYEQYF.

The chain combines TRBV6-6 with TRBJ1-3; D is uncertain. Trimming cost V 6 bases and J 2 bases, with 5 bases left between them. CDR3 length: 12 amino acids. The V gene's germline CDR1 is MNHNY and CDR2 SVGAGI (reference sequence). CDR3 in DNA: TGTGCCAGCAGGGATCCTGGAAACACCATATATTTT. Translation: CASRDPGNTIYF.

The chain is built from TRBV5-6 and TRBJ2-3, with 9 bases lining up with TRBD2. The germline gives CDR1 SGHDT, CDR2 YYEEEE. The CDR3 is 15 residues long. V lost 2 bases, J lost 4 bases, and 5 bases stayed unmatched. The DNA of the CDR3 is TGTGCCAGCAGCTTTGGCGGGGGGGCGGCAGATACGCAGTATTTT. Residues: CASSFGGGAADTQYF.

This rearrangement joins TRBV4-3 to TRBJ2-1, with D maybe TRBD2 (5 bases). This CDR3 is 19 amino acids long. Trimming shortened V by 6 bases and J by 7 bases, and 31 bases separated the two germline ends. Germline loops: CDR1 LGHNA, CDR2 YSLEER. The CDR3 reads CASSHTRDFPLALGNEQFF. For the CDR3, the DNA is TGCGCCAGCAGTCACACAAGAGACTTCCCGCTAGCCCTGGGAAATGAGCAGTTCTTC.

The chain recombines TRBV2 with TRBJ1-5; perhaps TRBD1 as D (5 bases). This CDR3 comprises 13 residues. In germline, CDR1 is SNHLY, CDR2 FYNNEI. Trimming took 8 bases from V and 6 from J, leaving 14 bases between them. CDR3 in DNA: TGTGCCAGCCTAGGACAACCGGGTCAGCCCCAGCATTTT. Amino acids: CASLGQPGQPQHF.

The chain links TRBV5-1 to TRBJ2-5; the D gene is possibly TRBD1 (6 bases). The CDR3 has 13 amino acids. Between the trimmed V and J ends, which lost 4 bases and 2 bases, there was a span of 9 bases. Germline V gene data show CDR1 as SGHRS and CDR2 as YFSETQ. Written as DNA, the CDR3 is TGCGCCAGCAGCGGGGACACACAAGAGACCCAGTACTTC. Protein: CASSGDTQETQYF.

The chain carries TRBV13 and TRBJ1-5; 7 bases map to TRBD1. The CDR3 runs to 14 residues. With V trimmed by 5 bases and J by 5 bases, 6 bases remained unmatched. Germline values: CDR1 PRHDT, CDR2 FYEKMQ (reference sequence). The CDR3 DNA reads TGTGCCAGCAGCCACGCAGGGGGTGATCAGCCCCAGCATTTT. This encodes CASSHAGGDQPQHF.

The genes are TRBV4-1 and TRBJ2-3; D gene unclear. Between the trimmed V and J ends, which lost 1 base and 2 bases, there was a span of 7 bases. The CDR3 runs to 14 residues. The V gene's germline CDR1 is MGHRA and CDR2 YSYEKL. The CDR3 DNA is TGCGCCAGCAGCCAAGCCGCGAACACAGATACGCAGTATTTT. Its translation is CASSQAANTDTQYF.

The rearrangement joins TRBV5-6 to TRBJ2-6; no definite D call. Trimming shortened V by 2 bases and J by 1 base, and 4 bases separated the two germline ends. Germline CDR1 SGHDT, CDR2 YYEEEE. CDR3 length: 14 residues. The chain's CDR3 is CASSFLSGANVLTF. CDR3 sequence (DNA): TGTGCCAGCAGCTTCCTTTCTGGGGCCAACGTCCTGACTTTC.

The chain has TRBV4-1 and TRBJ1-2; D is ambiguous. Trimming took off 0 bases at V and 1 base at J, with 12 bases between the two ends. CDR3 length: 16 residues. Looked up from germline, CDR1 is MGHRA and CDR2 is YSYEKL. Here the CDR3 reads CASSQEEGTINYGYTF. The CDR3 DNA reads TGCGCCAGCAGCCAAGAGGAGGGTACAATTAACTATGGCTACACCTTC.

This clone has a single count. The gene calls are TRBV19 and TRBJ2-1; D is uncertain. Germline V gene lookup returns CDR1 LNHDA and CDR2 SQIVND (reference sequence). The CDR3 totals 12 residues. Trimming removed 3 bases at V and 8 bases at J, with 8 bases between. The CDR3 reads CASSIWRDEQFF. As DNA, the CDR3 is TGTGCCAGTAGTATCTGGAGAGATGAGCAGTTCTTC.

The V and J genes are TRBV5-1 and TRBJ1-4, with D possibly matching TRBD1 (6 bases). Germline CDR1 is SGHRS and CDR2 is YFSETQ. The V and J ends lost 4 bases and 8 bases respectively, with 18 bases between them. The CDR3 extends over 15 amino acids. Written as DNA, the CDR3 is TGCGCCAGCAGCGTTACGCCAGGGGCCGGGGAAAAACTGTTTTTT. This sequence encodes CASSVTPGAGEKLFF.

The chain has TRBV5-1 and TRBJ2-7; 13 positions agree with TRBD2. Germline trimming cut 4 bases from V and 13 bases from J; bases unmatched to any gene: 14. The CDR3 length is 15 residues. Germline assignment: CDR1 SGHRS and CDR2 YFSETQ. CDR3 sequence reads: CASSQTGTSGIPGYF. As DNA, the CDR3 is TGCGCCAGCAGCCAGACCGGGACTAGCGGGATCCCAGGATACTTC.

This clone has a handful of counts. CDR3 nucleotide sequence: TGTGCCAGCAGCTACATAGGGACAGGCGTCGGGTCACCCCTCCACTTT. Translated: CASSYIGTGVGSPLHF. The chain employs TRBV6-5 and TRBJ1-6, with TRBD1 matching over 8 bases. Germline V lookup: CDR1 MNHEY, CDR2 SVGAGI. The junction had 14 bases not matched to a gene; V was cut back by 6 bases and J by 10 bases. The CDR3 extends over 16 amino acids.

This chain joins TRBV6-1 and TRBJ2-3, with TRBD2 as a possible D gene (6 bases). The V and J ends lost 2 bases and 1 base respectively, with 10 bases between them. Germline values: CDR1 MNHNS, CDR2 SASEGT. The CDR3 is 15 amino acids. This CDR3 reads CASSEKEGRTDTQYF. The CDR3 region has the DNA TGTGCCAGCAGTGAAAAGGAGGGCCGCACAGATACGCAGTATTTT.

The rearrangement joins TRBV7-2 to TRBJ1-3; the D is unclear. The CDR3 runs to 17 residues. Germline CDR1 and CDR2: SGHTA and FQGNSA. V lost 5 bases and J 9 bases, leaving 26 bases between the germline ends. For the CDR3, the DNA is TGTGCCAGCAGCCCCCAATTTAGGATTCCCCCAGGTGGCACCATATATTTT. Residues: CASSPQFRIPPGGTIYF.

The chain has TRBV5-1 and TRBJ2-2; 9 bases match TRBD1. CDR1 and CDR2 from the germline V gene are SGHRS and YFSETQ. This CDR3 contains 17 residues. The V segment lost 2 bases and the J segment 5 bases; nucleotides outside the gene matches: 10. The CDR3 DNA follows: TGCGCCAGCAGCTTAAGCGGACAGGGGAGTTTAACCGGGGAGCTGTTTTTT. Residues: CASSLSGQGSLTGELFF.

The V and J genes are TRBV2 and TRBJ1-1, with D possibly TRBD1 on 5 matching bases. Deletions cut 3 bases from V and 4 bases from J, with 9 bases between. CDR1 SNHLY and CDR2 FYNNEI come from the germline V gene. CDR3 length: 13 residues. As DNA, the CDR3 is TGTGCCAGCAGTGATCTGGGGGTCACTGAAGCTTTCTTT. This gives the protein CASSDLGVTEAFF.

This sequence joins TRBV5-6 and TRBJ1-1; D gene ambiguous. The CDR3 consists of 12 residues. With 3 bases removed from V and 3 bases from J, the gap between germline ends came to 6 bases. From germline, CDR1 is SGHDT and CDR2 YYEEEE. CDR3 sequence reads: CASSWEDTEAFF. CDR3 bases: TGTGCCAGCAGCTGGGAAGACACTGAAGCTTTCTTT.